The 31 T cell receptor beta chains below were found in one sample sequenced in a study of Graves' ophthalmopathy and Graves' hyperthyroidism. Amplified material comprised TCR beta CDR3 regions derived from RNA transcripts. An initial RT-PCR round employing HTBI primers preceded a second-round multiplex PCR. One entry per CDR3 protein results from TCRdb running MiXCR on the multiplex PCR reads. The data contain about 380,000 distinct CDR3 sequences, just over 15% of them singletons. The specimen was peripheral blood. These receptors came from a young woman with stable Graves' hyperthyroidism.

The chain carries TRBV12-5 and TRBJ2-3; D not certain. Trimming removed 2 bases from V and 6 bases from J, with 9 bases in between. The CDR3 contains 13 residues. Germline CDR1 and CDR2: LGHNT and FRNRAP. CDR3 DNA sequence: TGTGCTAGTGGTTTGCCAAGTTCGGATACGCAGTATTTT. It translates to CASGLPSSDTQYF.

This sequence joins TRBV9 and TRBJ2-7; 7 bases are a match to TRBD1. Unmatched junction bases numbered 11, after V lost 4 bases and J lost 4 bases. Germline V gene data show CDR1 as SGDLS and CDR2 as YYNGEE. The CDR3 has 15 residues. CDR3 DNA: TGTGCCAGCAGCTATACCGGGACAGCTAAGTACGAGCAGTACTTC. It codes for CASSYTGTAKYEQYF. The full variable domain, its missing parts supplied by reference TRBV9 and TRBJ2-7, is DSGVTQTPKHLITATGQRVTLRCSPRSGDLSVYWYQQSLDQGLQFLIQYYNGEERAKGNILERFSAQQFPDLHSELNLSSLELGDSALYFCASSYTGTAKYEQYFGPGTRLTVT.

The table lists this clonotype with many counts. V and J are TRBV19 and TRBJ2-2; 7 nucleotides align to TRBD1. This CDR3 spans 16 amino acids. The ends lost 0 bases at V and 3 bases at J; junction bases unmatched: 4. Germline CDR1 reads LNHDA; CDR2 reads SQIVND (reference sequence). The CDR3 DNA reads TGTGCCAGTAGTATAGAGACAGGGTTCTACACCGGGGAGCTGTTTTTT. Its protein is CASSIETGFYTGELFF. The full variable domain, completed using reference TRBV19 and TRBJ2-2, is DGGITQSPKYLFRKEGQNVTLSCEQNLNHDAMYWYRQDPGQGLRLIYYSQIVNDFQKGDIAEGYSVSREKKESFPLTVTSAQKNPTAFYLCASSIETGFYTGELFFGEGSRLTVL.

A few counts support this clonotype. The chain's CDR3 is CASSQERTSGLISYEQYF. The DNA of the CDR3 is TGCGCCAGCAGCCAAGAAAGGACTAGCGGACTAATATCCTACGAGCAGTACTTC. The rearrangement uses TRBV4-1 and TRBJ2-7, with 10 bases matching TRBD2. The CDR3 runs 18 residues. From germline, CDR1 is MGHRA and CDR2 YSYEKL. V trimming: 0 bases; J trimming: 1 base; junction bases outside the gene matches: 9.

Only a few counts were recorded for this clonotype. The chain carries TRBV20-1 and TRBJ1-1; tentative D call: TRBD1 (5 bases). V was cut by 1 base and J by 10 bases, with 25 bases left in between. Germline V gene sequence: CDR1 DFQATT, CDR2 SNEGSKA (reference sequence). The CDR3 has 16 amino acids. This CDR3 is CSARARGGVGTARAFF. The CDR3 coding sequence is TGCAGTGCTAGAGCCAGAGGTGGGGTAGGGACCGCCCGAGCTTTCTTT.

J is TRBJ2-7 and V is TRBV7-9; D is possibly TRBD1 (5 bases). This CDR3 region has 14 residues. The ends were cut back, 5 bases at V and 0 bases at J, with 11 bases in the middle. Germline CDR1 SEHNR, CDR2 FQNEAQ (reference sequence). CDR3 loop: CASSPGRDSYEQYF. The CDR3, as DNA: TGTGCCAGCAGCCCCGGCAGGGACTCCTACGAGCAGTACTTC.

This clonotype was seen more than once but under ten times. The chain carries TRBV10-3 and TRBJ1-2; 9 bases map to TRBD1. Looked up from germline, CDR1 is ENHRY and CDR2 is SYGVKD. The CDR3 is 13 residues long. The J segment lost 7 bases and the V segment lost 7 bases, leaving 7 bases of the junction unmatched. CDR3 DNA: TGTGCCATCACCGGACAGGGGCGGACTGGCTACACCTTC. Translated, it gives CAITGQGRTGYTF.

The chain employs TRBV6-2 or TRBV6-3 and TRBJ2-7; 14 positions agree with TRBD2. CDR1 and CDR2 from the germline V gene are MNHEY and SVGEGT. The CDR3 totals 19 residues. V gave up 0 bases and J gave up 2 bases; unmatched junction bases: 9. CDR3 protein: CASSYSMGLAGDLAYEQYF. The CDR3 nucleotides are TGTGCCAGCAGTTACTCAATGGGACTAGCGGGGGATCTAGCCTACGAGCAGTACTTC.

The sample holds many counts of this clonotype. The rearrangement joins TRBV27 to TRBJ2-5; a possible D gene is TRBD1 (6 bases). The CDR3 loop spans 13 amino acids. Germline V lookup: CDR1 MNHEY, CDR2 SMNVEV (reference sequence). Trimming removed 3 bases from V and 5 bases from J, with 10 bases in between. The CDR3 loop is CASSFDRRETQYF. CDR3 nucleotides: TGTGCCAGCAGTTTCGACAGGCGGGAGACCCAGTACTTC.

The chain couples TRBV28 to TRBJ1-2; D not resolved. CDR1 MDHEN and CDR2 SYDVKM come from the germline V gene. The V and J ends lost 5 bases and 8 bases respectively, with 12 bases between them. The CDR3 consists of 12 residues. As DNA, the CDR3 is TGTGCCAGCAGTCAGGACGGTGAAGGCTACACCTTC. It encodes CASSQDGEGYTF.

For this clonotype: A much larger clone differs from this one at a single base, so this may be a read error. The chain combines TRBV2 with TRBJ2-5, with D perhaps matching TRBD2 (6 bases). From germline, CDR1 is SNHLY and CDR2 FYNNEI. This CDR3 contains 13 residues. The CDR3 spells CASSGDWRETQNF. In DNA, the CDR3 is TGTGCCAGCAGTGGGGACTGGAGAGAGACCCAGAACTTC.

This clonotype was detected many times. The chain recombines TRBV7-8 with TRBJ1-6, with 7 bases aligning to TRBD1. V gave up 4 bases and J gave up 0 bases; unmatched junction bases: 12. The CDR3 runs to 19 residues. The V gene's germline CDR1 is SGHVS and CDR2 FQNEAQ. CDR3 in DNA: TGTGCCAGCAGCTCCACCGGAGGGGGCAGGAGCTCCTATAATTCACCCCTCCACTTT. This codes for CASSSTGGGRSSYNSPLHF. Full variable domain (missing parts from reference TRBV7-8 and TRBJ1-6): GAGVSQSPRYKVAKRGQDVALRCDPISGHVSLFWYQQALGQGPEFLTYFQNEAQLDKSGLPSDRFFAERPEGSVSTLKIQRTQQEDSAVYLCASSSTGGGRSSYNSPLHFGNGTRLTVT.

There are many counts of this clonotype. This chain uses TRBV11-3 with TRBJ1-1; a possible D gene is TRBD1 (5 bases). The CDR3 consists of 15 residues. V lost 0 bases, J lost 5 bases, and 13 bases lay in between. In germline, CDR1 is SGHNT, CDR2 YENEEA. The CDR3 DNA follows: TGTGCCAGCAGCTTAGAAGAGTCAGGGCGGACTGAAGCTTTCTTT. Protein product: CASSLEESGRTEAFF.

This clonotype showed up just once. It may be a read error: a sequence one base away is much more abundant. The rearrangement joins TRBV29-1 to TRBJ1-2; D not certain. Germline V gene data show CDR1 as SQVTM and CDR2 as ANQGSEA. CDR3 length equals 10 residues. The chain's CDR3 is CSVEGPGCAF. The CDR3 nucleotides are TGCAGCGTTGAGGGCCCAGGCTGCGCCTTC.

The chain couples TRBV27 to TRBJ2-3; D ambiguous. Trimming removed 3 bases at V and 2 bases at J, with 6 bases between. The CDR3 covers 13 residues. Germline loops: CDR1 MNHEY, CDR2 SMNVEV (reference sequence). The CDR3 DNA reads TGTGCCAGCAGTTTCTTCCTCACAGATACGCAGTATTTT. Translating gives CASSFFLTDTQYF.

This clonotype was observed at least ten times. The CDR3 bases are TGCGCCAGCAGTTATTATCCCGGGACTAGCGGTAAGAGAAACGAGCAGTACTTC. Translated: CASSYYPGTSGKRNEQYF. The chain carries TRBV5-1 and TRBJ2-7; 11 nucleotides line up with TRBD2. The CDR3 runs 18 residues. Germline assignment: CDR1 SGHRS and CDR2 YFSETQ. V trimming: 5 bases; J trimming: 5 bases; junction bases outside the gene matches: 18. Variable domain in full (rest from reference TRBV5-1 and TRBJ2-7): KAGVTQTPRYLIKTRGQQVTLSCSPISGHRSVSWYQQTPGQGLQFLFEYFSETQRNKGNFPGRFSGRQFSNSRSEMNVSTLELGDSALYLCASSYYPGTSGKRNEQYFGPGTRLTVT.

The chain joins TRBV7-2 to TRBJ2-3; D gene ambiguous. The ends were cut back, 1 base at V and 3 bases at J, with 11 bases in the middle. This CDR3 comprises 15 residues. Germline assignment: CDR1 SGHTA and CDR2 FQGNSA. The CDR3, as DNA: TGTGCCAGCAGCTTAGGGCTGGTGGCGACAGATACGCAGTATTTT. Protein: CASSLGLVATDTQYF.

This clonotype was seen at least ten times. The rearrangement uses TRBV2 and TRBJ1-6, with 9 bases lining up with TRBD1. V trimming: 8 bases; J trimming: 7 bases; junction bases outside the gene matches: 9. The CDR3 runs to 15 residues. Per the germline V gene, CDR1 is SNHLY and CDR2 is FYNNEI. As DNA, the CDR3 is TGTGCCAGCGGGAAGGGACAGGGAACAAATTCACCCCTCCACTTT. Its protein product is CASGKGQGTNSPLHF.

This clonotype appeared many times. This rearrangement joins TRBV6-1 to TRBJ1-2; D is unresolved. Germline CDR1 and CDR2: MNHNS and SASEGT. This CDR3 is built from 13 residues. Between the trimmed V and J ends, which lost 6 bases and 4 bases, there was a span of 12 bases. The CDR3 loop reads CASRRAVAYGYTF. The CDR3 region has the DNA TGTGCCAGCAGACGCGCGGTCGCCTATGGCTACACCTTC.

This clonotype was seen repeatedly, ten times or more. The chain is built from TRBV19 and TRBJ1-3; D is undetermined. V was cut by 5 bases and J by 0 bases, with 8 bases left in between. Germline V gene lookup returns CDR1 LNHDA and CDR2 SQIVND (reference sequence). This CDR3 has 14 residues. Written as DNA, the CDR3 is TGTGCCAGTAGTCGTGACGACTCTGGAAACACCATATATTTT. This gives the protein CASSRDDSGNTIYF. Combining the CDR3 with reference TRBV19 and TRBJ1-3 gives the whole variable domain DGGITQSPKYLFRKEGQNVTLSCEQNLNHDAMYWYRQDPGQGLRLIYYSQIVNDFQKGDIAEGYSVSREKKESFPLTVTSAQKNPTAFYLCASSRDDSGNTIYFGEGSWLTVV.

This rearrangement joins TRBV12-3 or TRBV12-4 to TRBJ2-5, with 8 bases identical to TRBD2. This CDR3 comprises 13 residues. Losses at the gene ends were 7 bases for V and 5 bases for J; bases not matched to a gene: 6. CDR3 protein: CASTRGGVETQYF. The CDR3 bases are TGTGCCAGCACACGGGGGGGCGTGGAGACCCAGTACTTC.

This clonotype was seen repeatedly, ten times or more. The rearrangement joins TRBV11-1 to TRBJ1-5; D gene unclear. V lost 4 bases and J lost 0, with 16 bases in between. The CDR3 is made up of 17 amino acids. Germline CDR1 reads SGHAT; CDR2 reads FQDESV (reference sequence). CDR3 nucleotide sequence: TGTGCCAGCAGCTCTCTTGATAACGTTCCTAGCAATCAGCCCCAGCATTTT. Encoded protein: CASSSLDNVPSNQPQHF.

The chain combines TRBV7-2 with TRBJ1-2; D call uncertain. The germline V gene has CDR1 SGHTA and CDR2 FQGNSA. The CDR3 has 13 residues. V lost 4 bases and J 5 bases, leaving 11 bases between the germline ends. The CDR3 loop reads CASSSPVVYGYTF. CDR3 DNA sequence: TGTGCCAGCAGCTCCCCCGTAGTTTATGGCTACACCTTC.

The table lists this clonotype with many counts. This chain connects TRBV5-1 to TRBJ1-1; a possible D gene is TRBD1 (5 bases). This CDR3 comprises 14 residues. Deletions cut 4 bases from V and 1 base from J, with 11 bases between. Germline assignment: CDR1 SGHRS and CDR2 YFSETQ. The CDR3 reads CASSGATGNTEAFF. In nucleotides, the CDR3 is TGCGCCAGCAGCGGGGCCACAGGGAACACTGAAGCTTTCTTT.

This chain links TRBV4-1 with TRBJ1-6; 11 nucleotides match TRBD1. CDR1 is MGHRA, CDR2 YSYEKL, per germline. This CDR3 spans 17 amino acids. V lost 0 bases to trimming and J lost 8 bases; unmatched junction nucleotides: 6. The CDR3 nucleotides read TGCGCCAGCAGCCAAGATAGTCGGACAGGGGGCGATTCACCCCTCCACTTT. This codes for CASSQDSRTGGDSPLHF.

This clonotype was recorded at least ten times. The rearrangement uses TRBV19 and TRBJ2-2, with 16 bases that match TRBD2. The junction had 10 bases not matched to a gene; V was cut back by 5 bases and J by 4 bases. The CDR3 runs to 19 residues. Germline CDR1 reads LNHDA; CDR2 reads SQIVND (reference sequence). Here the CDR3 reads CASSPGTSGGARLTGELFF. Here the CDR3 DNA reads TGTGCCAGTAGTCCAGGGACTAGCGGGGGGGCCAGGCTCACCGGGGAGCTGTTTTTT.

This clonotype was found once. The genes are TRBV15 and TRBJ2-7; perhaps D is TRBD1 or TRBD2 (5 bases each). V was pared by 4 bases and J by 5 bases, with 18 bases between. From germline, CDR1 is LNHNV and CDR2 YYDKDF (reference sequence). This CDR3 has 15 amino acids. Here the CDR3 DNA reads TGTGCCACCAGCACCGGGACGTCACGTCGTAACGAGCAGTACTTC. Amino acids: CATSTGTSRRNEQYF.

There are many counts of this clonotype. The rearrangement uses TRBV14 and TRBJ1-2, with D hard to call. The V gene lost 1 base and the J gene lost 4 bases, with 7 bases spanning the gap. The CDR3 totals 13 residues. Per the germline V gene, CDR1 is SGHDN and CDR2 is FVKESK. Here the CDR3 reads CASSQAVVYGYTF. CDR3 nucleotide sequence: TGTGCCAGCAGCCAAGCGGTGGTCTATGGCTACACCTTC.

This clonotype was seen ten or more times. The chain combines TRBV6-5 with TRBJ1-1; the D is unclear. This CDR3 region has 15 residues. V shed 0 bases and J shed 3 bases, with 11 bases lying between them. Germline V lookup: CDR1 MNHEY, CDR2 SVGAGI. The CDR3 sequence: CASSYSDLGYTEAFF. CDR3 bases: TGTGCCAGCAGTTACTCCGATCTAGGGTACACTGAAGCTTTCTTT.

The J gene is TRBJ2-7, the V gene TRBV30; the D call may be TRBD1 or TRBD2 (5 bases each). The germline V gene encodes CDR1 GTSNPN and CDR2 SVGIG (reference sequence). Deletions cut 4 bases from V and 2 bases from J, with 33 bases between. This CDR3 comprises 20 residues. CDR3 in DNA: TGTGCCTGGAATAATAACCAGTCACCCGGGACGGACACCGAACCCTACGAGCAGTACTTC. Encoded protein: CAWNNNQSPGTDTEPYEQYF.

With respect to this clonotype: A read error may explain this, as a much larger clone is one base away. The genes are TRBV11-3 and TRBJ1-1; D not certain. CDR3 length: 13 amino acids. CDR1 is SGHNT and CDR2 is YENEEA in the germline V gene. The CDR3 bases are TGTGTCAGCAGCTTAGTCAGGAGCACTGAAGCTTTCTTT. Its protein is CVSSLVRSTEAFF.